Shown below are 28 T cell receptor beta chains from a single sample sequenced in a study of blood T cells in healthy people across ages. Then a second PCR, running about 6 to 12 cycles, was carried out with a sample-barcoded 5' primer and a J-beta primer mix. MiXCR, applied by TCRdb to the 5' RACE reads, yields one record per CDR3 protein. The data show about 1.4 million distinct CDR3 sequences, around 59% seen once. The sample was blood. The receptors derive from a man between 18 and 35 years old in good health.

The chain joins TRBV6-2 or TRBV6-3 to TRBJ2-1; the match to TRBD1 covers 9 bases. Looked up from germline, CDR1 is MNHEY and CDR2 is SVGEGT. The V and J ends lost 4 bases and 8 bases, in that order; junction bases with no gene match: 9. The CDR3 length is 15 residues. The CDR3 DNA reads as TGTGCCAGCAGTTCCCCGGGACAGGGTGACCATGAGCAGTTCTTC. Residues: CASSSPGQGDHEQFF.

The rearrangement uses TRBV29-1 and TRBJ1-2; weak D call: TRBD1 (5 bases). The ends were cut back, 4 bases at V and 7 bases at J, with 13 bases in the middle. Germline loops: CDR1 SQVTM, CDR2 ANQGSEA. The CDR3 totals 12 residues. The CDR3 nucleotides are TGCAGCGTTGTTGAGGGGATTACTGGCTACACCTTC. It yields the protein CSVVEGITGYTF.

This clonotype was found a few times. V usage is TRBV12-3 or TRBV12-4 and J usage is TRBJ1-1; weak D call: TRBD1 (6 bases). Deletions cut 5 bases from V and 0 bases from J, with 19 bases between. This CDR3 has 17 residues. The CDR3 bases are TGTGCCAGCAGTCAATCATTAGGGGGACGGCTGAACACTGAAGCTTTCTTT. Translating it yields CASSQSLGGRLNTEAFF.

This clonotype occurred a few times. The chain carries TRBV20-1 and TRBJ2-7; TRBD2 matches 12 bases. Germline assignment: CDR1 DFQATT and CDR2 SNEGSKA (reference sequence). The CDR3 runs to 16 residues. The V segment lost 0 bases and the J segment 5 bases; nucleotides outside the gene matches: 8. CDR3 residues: CSARDRASGGAHEQYF. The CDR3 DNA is TGCAGTGCTAGAGATCGGGCTAGCGGGGGGGCCCACGAGCAGTACTTC.

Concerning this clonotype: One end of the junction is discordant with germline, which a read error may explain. This CDR3 is CSARDKSMGGHTF. The CDR3 nucleotides read TGCAGTGCTAGAGATAAGTCGATGGGTGGCCACACCTTC. V gene TRBV20-1 combines with J gene TRBJ1-2, with D hard to call. Germline CDR1 DFQATT, CDR2 SNEGSKA (reference sequence). This CDR3 has 13 residues.

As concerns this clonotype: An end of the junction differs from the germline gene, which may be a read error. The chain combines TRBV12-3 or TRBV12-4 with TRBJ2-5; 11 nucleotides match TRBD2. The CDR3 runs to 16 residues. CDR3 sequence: CASSLAGGRIGETQYF. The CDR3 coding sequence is TGTGCCAGCAGCTTAGCGGGGGGGCGAATAGGGGAGACCCAGTACTTC.

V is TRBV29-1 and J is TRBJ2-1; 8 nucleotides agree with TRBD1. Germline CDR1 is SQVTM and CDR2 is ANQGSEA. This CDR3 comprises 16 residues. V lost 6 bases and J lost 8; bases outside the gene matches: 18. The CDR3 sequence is CSVRGLPGQADDEQFF. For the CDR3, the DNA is TGCAGCGTCAGGGGCCTACCGGGACAGGCGGACGATGAGCAGTTCTTC.

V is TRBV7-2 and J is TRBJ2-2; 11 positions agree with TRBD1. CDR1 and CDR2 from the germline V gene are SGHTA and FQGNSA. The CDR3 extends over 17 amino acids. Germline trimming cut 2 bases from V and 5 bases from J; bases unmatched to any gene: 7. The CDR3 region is CASSLMIGQGATGELFF. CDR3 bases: TGTGCCAGCAGCTTAATGATCGGACAGGGGGCAACCGGGGAGCTGTTTTTT.

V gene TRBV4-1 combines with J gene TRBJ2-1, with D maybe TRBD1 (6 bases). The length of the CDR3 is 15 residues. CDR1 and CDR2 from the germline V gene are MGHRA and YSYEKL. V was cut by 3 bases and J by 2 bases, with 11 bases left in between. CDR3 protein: CASSHVQGTYNEQFF. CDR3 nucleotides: TGCGCCAGCAGCCACGTACAGGGAACCTACAATGAGCAGTTCTTC.

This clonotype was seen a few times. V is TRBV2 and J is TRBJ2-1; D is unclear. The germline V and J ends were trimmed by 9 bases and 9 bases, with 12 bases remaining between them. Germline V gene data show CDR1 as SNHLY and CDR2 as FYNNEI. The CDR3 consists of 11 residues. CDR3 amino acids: CASSKGFEQFF. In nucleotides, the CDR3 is TGTGCCAGTTCAAAAGGCTTTGAGCAGTTCTTC.

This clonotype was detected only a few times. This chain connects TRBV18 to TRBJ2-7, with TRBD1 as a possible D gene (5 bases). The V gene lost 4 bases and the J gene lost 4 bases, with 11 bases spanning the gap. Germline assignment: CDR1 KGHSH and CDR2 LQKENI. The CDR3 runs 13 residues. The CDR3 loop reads CASSRKQEYEQYF. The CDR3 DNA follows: TGTGCCAGCTCACGCAAACAGGAATACGAGCAGTACTTC.

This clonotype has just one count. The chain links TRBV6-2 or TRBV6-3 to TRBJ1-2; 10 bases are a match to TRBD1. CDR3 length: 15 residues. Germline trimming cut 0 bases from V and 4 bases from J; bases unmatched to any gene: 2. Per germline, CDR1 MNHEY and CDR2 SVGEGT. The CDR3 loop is CASSYSTGGVYGYTF. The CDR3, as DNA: TGTGCCAGCAGTTACTCGACAGGGGGCGTCTATGGCTACACCTTC.

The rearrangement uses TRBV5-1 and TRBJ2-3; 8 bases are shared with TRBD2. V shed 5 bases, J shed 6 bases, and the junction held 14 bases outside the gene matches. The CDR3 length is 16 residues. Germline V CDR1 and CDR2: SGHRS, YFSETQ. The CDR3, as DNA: TGCGCCAGCAGTACCCGTAGCGGGACCATCTGGGATACGCAGTATTTT. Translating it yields CASSTRSGTIWDTQYF.

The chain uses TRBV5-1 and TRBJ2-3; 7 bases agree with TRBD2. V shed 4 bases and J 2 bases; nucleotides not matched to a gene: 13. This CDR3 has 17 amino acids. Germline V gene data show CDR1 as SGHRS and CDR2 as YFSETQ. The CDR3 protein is CASSRGLVGKSTDTQYF. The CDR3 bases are TGCGCCAGCAGCCGTGGACTAGTGGGAAAATCCACAGATACGCAGTATTTT.

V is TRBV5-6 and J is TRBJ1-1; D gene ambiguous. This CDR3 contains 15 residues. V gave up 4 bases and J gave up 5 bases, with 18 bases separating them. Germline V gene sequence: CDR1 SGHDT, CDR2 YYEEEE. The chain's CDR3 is CASSPPKGIGTEAFF. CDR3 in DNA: TGTGCCAGCAGCCCCCCAAAAGGGATAGGGACTGAAGCTTTCTTT.

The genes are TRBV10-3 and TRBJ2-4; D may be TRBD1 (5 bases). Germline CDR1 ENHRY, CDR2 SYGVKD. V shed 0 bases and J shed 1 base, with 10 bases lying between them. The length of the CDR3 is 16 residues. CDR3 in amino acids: CAISESSRQAKNIQYF. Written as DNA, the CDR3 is TGTGCCATCAGTGAGTCTAGTAGACAGGCCAAAAACATTCAGTACTTC.

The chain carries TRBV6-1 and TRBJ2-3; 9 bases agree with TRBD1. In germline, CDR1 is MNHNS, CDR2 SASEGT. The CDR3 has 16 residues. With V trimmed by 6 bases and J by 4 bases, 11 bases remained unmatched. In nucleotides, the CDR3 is TGTGCCAGCAGCCTCCCCCGGGACAGGGTGTCAGATACGCAGTATTTT. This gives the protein CASSLPRDRVSDTQYF.

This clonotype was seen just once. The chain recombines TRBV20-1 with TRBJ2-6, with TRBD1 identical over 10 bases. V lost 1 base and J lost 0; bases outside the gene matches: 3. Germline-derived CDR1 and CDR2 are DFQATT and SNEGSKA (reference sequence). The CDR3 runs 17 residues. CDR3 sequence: CSARARTGGSGANVLTF. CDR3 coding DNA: TGCAGTGCTAGAGCCCGGACAGGGGGCTCTGGGGCCAACGTCCTGACTTTC.

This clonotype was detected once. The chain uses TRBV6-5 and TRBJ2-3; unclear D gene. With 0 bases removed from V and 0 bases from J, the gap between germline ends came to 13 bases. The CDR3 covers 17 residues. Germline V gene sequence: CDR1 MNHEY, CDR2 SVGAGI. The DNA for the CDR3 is TGTGCCAGCAGTTACTCGATTCCTATCCCTAGCACAGATACGCAGTATTTT. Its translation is CASSYSIPIPSTDTQYF.

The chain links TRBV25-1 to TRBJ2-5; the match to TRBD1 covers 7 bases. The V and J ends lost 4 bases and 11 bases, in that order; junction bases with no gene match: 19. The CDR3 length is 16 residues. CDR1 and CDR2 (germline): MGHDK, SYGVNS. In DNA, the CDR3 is TGTGCCAGCAGTGTACAAGGGGGCGTGAGATCCTACAAGCAGTACTTC. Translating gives CASSVQGGVRSYKQYF.

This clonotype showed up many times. The DNA for the CDR3 is TGCAGTGCTAGAGATAGCCCTCCAGGATACTCTGGGGCCAACGTCCTGACTTTC. It yields the protein CSARDSPPGYSGANVLTF. The chain has TRBV20-1 and TRBJ2-6; D unresolved. The CDR3 loop spans 18 amino acids. Germline-derived CDR1 and CDR2 are DFQATT and SNEGSKA (reference sequence). V lost 0 bases and J lost 0, with 15 bases in between.

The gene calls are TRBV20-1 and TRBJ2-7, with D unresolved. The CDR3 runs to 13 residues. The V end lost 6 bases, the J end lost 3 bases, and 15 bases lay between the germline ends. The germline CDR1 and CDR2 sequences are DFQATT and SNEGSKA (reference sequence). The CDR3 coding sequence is TGCAGTGCCGTCCCGGAAATTGGCTACGAGCAGTACTTC. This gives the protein CSAVPEIGYEQYF.

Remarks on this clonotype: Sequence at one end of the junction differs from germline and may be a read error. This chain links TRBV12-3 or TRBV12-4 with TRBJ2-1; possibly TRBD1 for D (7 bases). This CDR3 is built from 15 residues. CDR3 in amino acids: CTSSSPQGRYNEQFF. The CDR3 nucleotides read TGTACCAGCAGTTCCCCACAGGGGAGGTACAATGAGCAGTTCTTC.

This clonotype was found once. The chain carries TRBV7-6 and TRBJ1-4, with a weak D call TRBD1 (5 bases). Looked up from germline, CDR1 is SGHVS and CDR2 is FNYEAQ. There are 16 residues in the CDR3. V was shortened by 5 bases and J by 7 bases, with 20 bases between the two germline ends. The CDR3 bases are TGTGCCAGCAGCCCAAATATTCAGGGAAATGGTGAAAAACTGTTTTTT. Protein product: CASSPNIQGNGEKLFF.

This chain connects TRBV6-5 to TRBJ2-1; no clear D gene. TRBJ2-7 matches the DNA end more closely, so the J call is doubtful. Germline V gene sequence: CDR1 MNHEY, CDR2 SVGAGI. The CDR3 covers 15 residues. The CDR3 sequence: CASSYSILGFWEQYF. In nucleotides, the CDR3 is TGTGCCAGCAGTTACTCGATATTGGGGTTCTGGGAGCAGTACTTC.

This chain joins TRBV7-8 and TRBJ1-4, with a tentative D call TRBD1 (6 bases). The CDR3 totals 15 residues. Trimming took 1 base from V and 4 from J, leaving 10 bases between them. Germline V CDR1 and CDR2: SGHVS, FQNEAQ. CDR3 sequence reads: CASSLEGGNNEKLFF. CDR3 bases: TGTGCCAGCAGCTTAGAAGGGGGAAATAATGAAAAACTGTTTTTT.

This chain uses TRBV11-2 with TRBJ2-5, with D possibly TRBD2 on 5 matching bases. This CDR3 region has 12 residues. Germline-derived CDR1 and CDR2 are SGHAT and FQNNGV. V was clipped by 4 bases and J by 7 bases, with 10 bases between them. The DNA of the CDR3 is TGTGCCAGCAGCTATCTCGAGGGGACCCAGTACTTC. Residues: CASSYLEGTQYF.

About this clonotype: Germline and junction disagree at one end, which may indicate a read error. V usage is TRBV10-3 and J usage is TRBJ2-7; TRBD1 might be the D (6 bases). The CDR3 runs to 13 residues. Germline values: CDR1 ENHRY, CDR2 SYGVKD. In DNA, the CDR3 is TGTGTCATCCGGGACACCGGGGTCTACGAGCAGTACTTC. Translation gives CVIRDTGVYEQYF.